This TCR beta chain originates from a study of T cell repertoires in ileal Crohn's disease. Study context: Operated complications were stricturing disease (roughly 61%) and penetrating disease (around 39%).

Each sample's TCRB immunosequencing used around 0.5 micrograms of biopsy DNA. Repertoires were generated with immunoSEQ multiplex PCR, while TCRdb's copy carries only in-frame clones and drops some. The repertoire includes about 5,300 clones, around 83% of them detected once, and 13% to 15% sits in the top ten. V lost 2 bases and J lost 7, with 12 bases in between. The CDR3 is made up of 15 amino acids. The germline V gene encodes CDR1 SGHDN and CDR2 FVKESK. Sequenced sample: ileal tissue. The V call is TRBV14, the J call TRBJ1-6; perhaps TRBD1 as D (5 bases). The TCR sequence derives from an adult with Crohn's disease. The chain's CDR3 is CASSQPTTENSPLHF. The CDR3 DNA reads TGTGCCAGCAGCCAACCTACGACAGAGAATTCACCCCTCCACTTT.